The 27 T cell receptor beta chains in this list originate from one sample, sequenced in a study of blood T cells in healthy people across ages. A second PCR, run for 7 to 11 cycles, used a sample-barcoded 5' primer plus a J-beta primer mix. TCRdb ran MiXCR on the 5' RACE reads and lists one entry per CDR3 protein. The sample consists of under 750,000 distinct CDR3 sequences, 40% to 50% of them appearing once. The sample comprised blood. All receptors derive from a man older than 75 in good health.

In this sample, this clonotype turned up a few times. The CDR3 sequence is CASSPPGLAGIQETQYF. In DNA, the CDR3 is TGTGCCAGCAGTCCTCCGGGACTAGCGGGGATACAAGAGACCCAGTACTTC. V and J are TRBV27 and TRBJ2-5, with 13 bases aligning to TRBD2. Per germline, CDR1 MNHEY and CDR2 SMNVEV (reference sequence). This CDR3 has 17 residues. J lost 2 bases, V lost 5 bases, and 8 bases had no gene match.

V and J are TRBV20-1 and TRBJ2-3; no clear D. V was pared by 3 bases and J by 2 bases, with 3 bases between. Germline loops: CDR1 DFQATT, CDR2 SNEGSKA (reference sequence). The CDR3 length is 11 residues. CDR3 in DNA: TGCAGTGCTAGCGACACAGATACGCAGTATTTT. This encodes CSASDTDTQYF.

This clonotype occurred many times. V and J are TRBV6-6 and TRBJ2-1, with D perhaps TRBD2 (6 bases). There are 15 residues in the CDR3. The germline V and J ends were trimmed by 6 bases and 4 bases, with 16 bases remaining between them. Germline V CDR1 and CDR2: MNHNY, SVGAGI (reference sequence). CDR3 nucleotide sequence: TGTGCCAGCAGAAAGGAGGACTATCAATACAATGAGCAGTTCTTC. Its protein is CASRKEDYQYNEQFF.

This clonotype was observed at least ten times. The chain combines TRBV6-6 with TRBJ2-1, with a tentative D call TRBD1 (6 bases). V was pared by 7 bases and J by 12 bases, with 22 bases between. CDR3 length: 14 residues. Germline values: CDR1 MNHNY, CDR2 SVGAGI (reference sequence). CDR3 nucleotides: TGTGCCAGCACTCCCGTCCCGCCCGACAGGAGGCAGTTCTTC. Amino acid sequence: CASTPVPPDRRQFF.

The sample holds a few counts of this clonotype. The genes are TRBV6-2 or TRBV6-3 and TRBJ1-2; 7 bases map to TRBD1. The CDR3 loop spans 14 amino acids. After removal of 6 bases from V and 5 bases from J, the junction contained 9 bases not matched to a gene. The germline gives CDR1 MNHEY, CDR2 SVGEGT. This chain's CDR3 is CASSSSTGQYGYTF. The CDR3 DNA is TGTGCCAGCAGCTCCAGTACGGGACAGTATGGCTACACCTTC.

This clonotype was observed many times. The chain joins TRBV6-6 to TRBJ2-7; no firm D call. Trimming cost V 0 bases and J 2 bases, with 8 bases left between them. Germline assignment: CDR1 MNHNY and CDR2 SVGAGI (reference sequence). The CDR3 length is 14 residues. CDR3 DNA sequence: TGTGCCAGCAGTTACTCCGGTTCCACCTACGAGCAGTACTTC. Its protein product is CASSYSGSTYEQYF.

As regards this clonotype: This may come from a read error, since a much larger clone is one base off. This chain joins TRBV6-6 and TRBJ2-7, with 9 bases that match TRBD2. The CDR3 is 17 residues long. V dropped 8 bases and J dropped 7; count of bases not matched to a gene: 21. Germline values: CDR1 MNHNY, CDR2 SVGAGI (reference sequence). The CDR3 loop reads CASGGPNSGSLRNEQYF. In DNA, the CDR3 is TGTGCCAGCGGGGGCCCCAATAGCGGGAGCTTGAGAAATGAGCAGTACTTC.

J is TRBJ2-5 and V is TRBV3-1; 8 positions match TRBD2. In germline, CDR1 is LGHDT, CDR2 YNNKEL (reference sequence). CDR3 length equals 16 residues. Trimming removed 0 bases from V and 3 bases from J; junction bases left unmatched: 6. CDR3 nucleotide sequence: TGTGCCAGCAGCCAAGATCTAGGGACTAGAAAAGAGACCCAGTACTTC. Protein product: CASSQDLGTRKETQYF.

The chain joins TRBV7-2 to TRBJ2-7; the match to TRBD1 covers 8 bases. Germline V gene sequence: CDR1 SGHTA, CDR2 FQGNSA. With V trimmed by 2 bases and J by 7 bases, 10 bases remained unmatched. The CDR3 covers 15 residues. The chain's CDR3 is CASSLQTGELWEQYF. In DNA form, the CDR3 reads TGTGCCAGCAGCTTACAGACAGGGGAGCTATGGGAGCAGTACTTC. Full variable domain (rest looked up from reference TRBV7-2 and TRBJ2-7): GAGVSQSPSNKVTEKGKDVELRCDPISGHTALYWYRQSLGQGLEFLIYFQGNSAPDKSGLPSDRFSAERTGGSVSTLTIQRTQQEDSAVYLCASSLQTGELWEQYFGPGTRLTVT.

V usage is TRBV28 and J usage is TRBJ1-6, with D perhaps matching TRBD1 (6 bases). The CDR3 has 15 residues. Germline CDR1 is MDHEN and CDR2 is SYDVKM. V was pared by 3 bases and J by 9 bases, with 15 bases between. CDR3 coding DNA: TGTGCCAGCAGTTTGTCAGGGGTAGAAAGTTCACCCCTCCACTTT. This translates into CASSLSGVESSPLHF.

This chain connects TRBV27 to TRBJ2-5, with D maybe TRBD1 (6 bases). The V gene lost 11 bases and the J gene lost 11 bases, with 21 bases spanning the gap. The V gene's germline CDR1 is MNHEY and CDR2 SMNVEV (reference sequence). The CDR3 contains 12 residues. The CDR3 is CAASTGYNEQYF. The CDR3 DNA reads TGTGCCGCCTCGACAGGATACAATGAGCAGTACTTC.

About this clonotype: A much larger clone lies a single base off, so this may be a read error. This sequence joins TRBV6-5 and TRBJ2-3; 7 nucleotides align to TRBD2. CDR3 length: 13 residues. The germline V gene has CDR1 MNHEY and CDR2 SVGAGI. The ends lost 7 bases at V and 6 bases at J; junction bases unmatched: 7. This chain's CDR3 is CASTVGGLDTQYF. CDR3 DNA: TGTGCCAGCACTGTGGGAGGGTTGGATACGCAGTATTTT.

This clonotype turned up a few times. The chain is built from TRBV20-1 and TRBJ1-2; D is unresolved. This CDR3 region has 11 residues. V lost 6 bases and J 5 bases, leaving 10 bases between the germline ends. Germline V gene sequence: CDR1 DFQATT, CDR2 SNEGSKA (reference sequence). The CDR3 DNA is TGCAGTGCGGAGGGAGGGTATGGCTACACCTTC. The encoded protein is CSAEGGYGYTF.

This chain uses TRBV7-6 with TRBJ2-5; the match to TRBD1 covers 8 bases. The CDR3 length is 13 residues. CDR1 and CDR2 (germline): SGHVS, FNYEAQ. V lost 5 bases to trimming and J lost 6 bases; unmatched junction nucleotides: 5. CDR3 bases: TGTGCCAGCAGCCCACAGGGGGGAAAGACCCAGTACTTC. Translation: CASSPQGGKTQYF.

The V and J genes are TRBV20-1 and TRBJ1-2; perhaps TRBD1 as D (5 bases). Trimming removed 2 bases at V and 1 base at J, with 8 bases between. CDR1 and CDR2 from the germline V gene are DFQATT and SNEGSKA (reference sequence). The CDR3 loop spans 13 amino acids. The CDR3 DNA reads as TGCAGTGCTAGATTAGGGGTTAACTATGGCTACACCTTC. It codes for CSARLGVNYGYTF.

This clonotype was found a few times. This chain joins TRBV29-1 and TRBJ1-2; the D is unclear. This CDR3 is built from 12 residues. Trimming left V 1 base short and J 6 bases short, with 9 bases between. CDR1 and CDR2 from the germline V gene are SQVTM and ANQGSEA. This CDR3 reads CSVEAGSHGYTF. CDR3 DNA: TGCAGCGTTGAAGCCGGGTCTCATGGCTACACCTTC.

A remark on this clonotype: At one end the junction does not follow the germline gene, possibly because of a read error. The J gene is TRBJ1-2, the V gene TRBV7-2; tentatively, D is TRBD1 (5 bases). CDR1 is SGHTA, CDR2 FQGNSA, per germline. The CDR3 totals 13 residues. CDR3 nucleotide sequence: TGTGCTAGCAGCTTAGATCCTGGGGGGGGCTACACCTTC. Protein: CASSLDPGGGYTF.

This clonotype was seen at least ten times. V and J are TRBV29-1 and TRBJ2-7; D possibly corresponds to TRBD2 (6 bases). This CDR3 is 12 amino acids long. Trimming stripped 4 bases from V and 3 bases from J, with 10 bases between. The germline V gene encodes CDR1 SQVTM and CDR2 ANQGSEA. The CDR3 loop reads CSVGDGGYEQYF. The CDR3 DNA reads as TGCAGCGTTGGAGACGGGGGCTACGAGCAGTACTTC.

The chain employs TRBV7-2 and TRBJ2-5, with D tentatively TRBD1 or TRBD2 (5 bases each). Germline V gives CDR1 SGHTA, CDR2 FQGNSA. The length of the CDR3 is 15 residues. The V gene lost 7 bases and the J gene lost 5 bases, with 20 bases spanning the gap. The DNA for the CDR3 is TGTGCCAGCACCCCGGGGCGCGGCTCTTTCGAGACCCAGTACTTC. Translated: CASTPGRGSFETQYF.

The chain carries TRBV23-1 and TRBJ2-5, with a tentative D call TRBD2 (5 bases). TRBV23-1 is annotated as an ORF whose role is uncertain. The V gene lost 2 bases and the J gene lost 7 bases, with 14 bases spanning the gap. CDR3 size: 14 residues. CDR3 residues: CASSQVHPRGTQYF. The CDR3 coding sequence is TGCGCCAGCAGTCAAGTACACCCTCGGGGGACCCAGTACTTC.

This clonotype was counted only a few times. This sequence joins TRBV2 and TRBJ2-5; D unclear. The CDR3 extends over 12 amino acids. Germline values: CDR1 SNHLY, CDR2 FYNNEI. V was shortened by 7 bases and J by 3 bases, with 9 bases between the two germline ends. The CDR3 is CASTETEETQYF. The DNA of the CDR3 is TGTGCCAGCACCGAAACCGAAGAGACCCAGTACTTC.

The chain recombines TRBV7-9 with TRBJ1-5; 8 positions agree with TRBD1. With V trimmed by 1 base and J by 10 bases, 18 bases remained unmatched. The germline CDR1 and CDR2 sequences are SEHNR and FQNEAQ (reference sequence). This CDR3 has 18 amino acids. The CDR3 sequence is CASSLGEAGGEIARPQHF. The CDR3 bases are TGTGCCAGCAGCTTAGGGGAGGCAGGGGGCGAAATCGCCCGACCCCAGCATTTT.

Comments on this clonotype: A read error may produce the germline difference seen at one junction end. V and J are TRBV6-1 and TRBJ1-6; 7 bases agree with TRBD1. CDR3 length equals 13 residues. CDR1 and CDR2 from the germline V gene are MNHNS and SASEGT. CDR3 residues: CASGEAGGPPLHF. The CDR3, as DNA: TGTGCCAGCGGTGAAGCAGGGGGACCACCCCTCCACTTT.

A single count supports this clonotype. For the CDR3, the DNA is TGCAGTGCTAGTACGGGGGGAGGGCCTGGTGGTGAGCAGTTCTTC. Protein product: CSASTGGGPGGEQFF. The chain employs TRBV20-1 and TRBJ2-1; 7 bases align to TRBD2. Germline CDR1 and CDR2: DFQATT and SNEGSKA (reference sequence). The CDR3 has 15 residues. V was clipped by 3 bases and J by 9 bases; unmatched bases: 14.

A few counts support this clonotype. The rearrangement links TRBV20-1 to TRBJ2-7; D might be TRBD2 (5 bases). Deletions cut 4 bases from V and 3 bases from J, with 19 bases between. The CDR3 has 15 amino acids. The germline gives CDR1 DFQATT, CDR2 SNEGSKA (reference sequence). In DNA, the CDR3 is TGCAGTGCTACACCCTCTCGGACTGCAAACTACGAGCAGTACTTC. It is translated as CSATPSRTANYEQYF.

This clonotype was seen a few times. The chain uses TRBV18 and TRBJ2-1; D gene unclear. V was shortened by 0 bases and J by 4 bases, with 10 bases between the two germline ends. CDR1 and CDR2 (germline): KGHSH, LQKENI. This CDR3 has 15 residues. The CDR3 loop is CASSPPGSLYNEQFF. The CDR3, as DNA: TGTGCCAGCTCACCACCGGGTTCTCTTTACAATGAGCAGTTCTTC.

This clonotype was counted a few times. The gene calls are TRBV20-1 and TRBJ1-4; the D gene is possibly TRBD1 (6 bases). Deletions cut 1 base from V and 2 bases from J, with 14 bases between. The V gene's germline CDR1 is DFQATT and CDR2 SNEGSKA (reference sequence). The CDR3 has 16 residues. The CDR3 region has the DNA TGCAGTGCTAGAGTGGGGGCGCGACGCACTAATGAAAAACTGTTTTTT. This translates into CSARVGARRTNEKLFF.